The 9 T cell receptor beta chains reported below all come from one sample, sequenced in a study of blood T cells in healthy people across ages. Through a sample-barcoded 5' primer and a J-beta primer mix, a second PCR was run for about 7 to 12 cycles. TCRdb re-called the 5' RACE reads with MiXCR, one entry per CDR3 protein. The table has some 940,000 distinct CDR3 sequences, around 29% seen once. The same specimen was also included in a second study, on T cells of mothers and their children.

The sequenced material came from blood. These receptors were taken from a woman in her forties in good health.

This clonotype was seen only a few times. A clone one base away is much larger, so this may be a read error. The V call is TRBV20-1, the J call TRBJ1-2; the D is unclear. Germline CDR1 is DFQATT and CDR2 is SNEGSKA (reference sequence). Deletions cut 2 bases from V and 10 bases from J, with 11 bases between. CDR3 length: 11 residues. The CDR3 region is CSARPRFDYTF. The CDR3 bases are TGCAGTGCTAGACCCAGGTTTGACTACACCTTC.

This clonotype was seen only a few times. J is TRBJ2-7 and V is TRBV7-3; 9 nucleotides agree with TRBD1. Germline V CDR1 and CDR2: SGHTA, FQGTGA. This CDR3 has 17 residues. V gave up 1 base and J gave up 3 bases; unmatched junction bases: 10. CDR3 coding DNA: TGTGCCAGCAGCTTAAAGGGCTGGGGACAGGGCCACTACGAGCAGTACTTC. Protein sequence: CASSLKGWGQGHYEQYF.

This clonotype showed up many times. V usage is TRBV5-1 and J usage is TRBJ2-5, with 9 bases fitting TRBD2. The CDR3 covers 16 residues. V shed 0 bases, J shed 2 bases, and the junction held 5 bases outside the gene matches. Germline V gene sequence: CDR1 SGHRS, CDR2 YFSETQ. The CDR3 reads CASSLGPSGAQETQYF. The CDR3 DNA sequence: TGCGCCAGCAGCTTGGGGCCTAGCGGGGCTCAAGAGACCCAGTACTTC. The variable domain in full, with the rest retrieved from reference TRBV5-1 and TRBJ2-5, is KAGVTQTPRYLIKTRGQQVTLSCSPISGHRSVSWYQQTPGQGLQFLFEYFSETQRNKGNFPGRFSGRQFSNSRSEMNVSTLELGDSALYLCASSLGPSGAQETQYFGPGTRLLVL.

V usage is TRBV5-1 and J usage is TRBJ2-5, with 8 bases that match TRBD1. Germline trimming cut 4 bases from V and 1 base from J; bases unmatched to any gene: 12. The CDR3 length is 17 residues. CDR1 is SGHRS and CDR2 is YFSETQ in the germline V gene. The CDR3 reads CASSHGGSRGLQETQYF. CDR3 sequence (DNA): TGCGCCAGCAGCCACGGCGGGTCCAGGGGGCTCCAAGAGACCCAGTACTTC.

As to this clonotype: A read error is possible here, since a much larger clone lies one base away. The genes are TRBV11-1 and TRBJ2-7; D possibly corresponds to TRBD2 (6 bases). There are 15 residues in the CDR3. Germline V CDR1 and CDR2: SGHAT, FQDESV (reference sequence). The CDR3 sequence: CAGSSPGVGIQEQYF. The CDR3 region has the DNA TGTGCCGGCAGCTCCCCGGGGGTTGGCATTCAGGAGCAGTACTTC.

This chain uses TRBV7-9 with TRBJ2-5; 12 positions agree with TRBD2. Germline V gene data show CDR1 as SEHNR and CDR2 as FQNEAQ (reference sequence). The CDR3 is made up of 16 amino acids. The V and J ends lost 5 bases and 1 base, in that order; junction bases with no gene match: 5. Here the CDR3 reads CASSVTSGGLQETQYF. In DNA, the CDR3 is TGTGCCAGCAGCGTGACTAGCGGGGGCCTCCAAGAGACCCAGTACTTC.

This rearrangement joins TRBV5-1 to TRBJ1-2; TRBD1 aligns across 10 bases. J lost 0 bases, V lost 4 bases, and 3 bases had no gene match. Germline V lookup: CDR1 SGHRS, CDR2 YFSETQ. This CDR3 comprises 15 residues. CDR3 coding DNA: TGCGCCAGCAGCACAGGACAGGGGGCTAACTATGGCTACACCTTC. Translated, it gives CASSTGQGANYGYTF.

The J gene is TRBJ2-6, the V gene TRBV9, with D maybe TRBD1 (6 bases). V was trimmed by 4 bases and J by 0 bases, leaving 20 bases between them. The CDR3 is 19 residues long. In germline, CDR1 is SGDLS, CDR2 YYNGEE. The CDR3 is CASSHYRAESPSGANVLTF. The CDR3 nucleotides read TGTGCCAGCAGCCATTACAGGGCAGAAAGCCCCTCTGGGGCCAACGTCCTGACTTTC.

This chain connects TRBV12-3 or TRBV12-4 to TRBJ2-7, with TRBD1 matching over 10 bases. The CDR3 has 16 residues. Germline trimming cut 5 bases from V and 4 bases from J; bases unmatched to any gene: 11. The DNA for the CDR3 is TGTGCCAGCAGTCCCCCCCGGGACAGGGGCTTTTACGAGCAGTACTTC. Translating gives CASSPPRDRGFYEQYF.